This T cell receptor (beta chain) was sequenced for a study of shared clonotypes between healthy human individuals. Notes on the study in general: Non-shared clonotypes showed lower generation probabilities than clonotypes common to all four donors.

Original analysis: Sequence data from immunoSEQ were junction-only and lacked quality scores; consequently, filtering differed. Here immunoSEQ multiplex PCR was the method, and the copy in TCRdb shows in-frame clones only, minus some. The V and J calls and clone size were taken over from that table, and D and trimming were inferred from the DNA. The sample includes some 2 million clones, less than 95% seen only once; the top ten take around 1.2%. It was CD45RO-negative cells, positively selected for CCR7, that made up naive CD8 cells, with terminally differentiated effector memory CD45RA+ cells excluded. The study enrolled healthy HIV-negative adults without recent acute infections or vaccinations as donors. CDR3 length equals 13 residues. V dropped 6 bases and J dropped 4 bases, with 13 bases sitting between them. CDR1 is MNHEY, CDR2 SVGAGI, per germline. With respect to this clone: Its antigen is as yet unknown.

This sequence originates from a man between 18 and 29 years old in good health. The genes are TRBV6-5 and TRBJ2-7; unclear D gene. Source material: naive CD8+ T cells sorted from blood. The DNA of the CDR3 is TGTGCCAGCAGGCCCACGGCAGCTTACGAGCAGTACTTC. Translating it yields CASRPTAAYEQYF.